Following are 9 T cell receptor beta chains from one sample sequenced in a study of cytomegalovirus exposure and HLA in healthy donors. This PCR relied on a set of 60 Vbeta primers and 13 Jbeta primers. Sequencing was performed with immunoSEQ multiplex PCR; in TCRdb, only in-frame clones are kept and a portion is missing. The table records under 200,000 clones, about 76% of them present only once. The sequencing input was PBMCs. Receptors originate from a woman between 35 and 50 years old in good health and CMV-seropositive.

The CDR3 DNA is TGTGCCAGCAGCTCGGGCGGACAGGGCCCTCATGGCTACACCTTC. This encodes CASSSGGQGPHGYTF. The chain couples TRBV7-9 to TRBJ1-2; 8 bases line up with TRBD1. The ends lost 4 bases at V and 6 bases at J; junction bases unmatched: 10. The CDR3 sequence is 15 residues long. In germline, CDR1 is SEHNR, CDR2 FQNEAQ (reference sequence). Full variable domain (remainder filled in from reference TRBV7-9 and TRBJ1-2): DTGVSQNPRHKITKRGQNVTFRCDPISEHNRLYWYRQTLGQGPEFLTYFQNEAQLEKSRLLSDRFSAERPKGSFSTLEIQRTEQGDSAMYLCASSSGGQGPHGYTFGSGTRLTVV.

The genes are TRBV18 and TRBJ1-1; TRBD1 agrees at 7 bases. Germline V gene sequence: CDR1 KGHSH, CDR2 LQKENI. With 2 bases clipped from V and 1 base from J, the junction kept 4 bases outside the gene matches. The CDR3 consists of 15 residues. The CDR3 DNA is TGTGCCAGCTCACCATTCCAGGGGGAGAACACTGAAGCTTTCTTT. Translated: CASSPFQGENTEAFF.

The rearrangement joins TRBV19 to TRBJ2-7; tentatively, D is TRBD1 (6 bases). Trimming left V 3 bases short and J 1 base short, with 10 bases between. Germline-derived CDR1 and CDR2 are LNHDA and SQIVND (reference sequence). The CDR3 runs to 14 residues. CDR3 in DNA: TGTGCCAGTAGTATCAACAGGGATTCCTACGAGCAGTACTTC. Protein: CASSINRDSYEQYF.

V gene TRBV19 combines with J gene TRBJ1-1; D unclear. Trimming removed 6 bases from V and 4 bases from J, with 18 bases in between. Germline lookup yields CDR1 LNHDA and CDR2 SQIVND (reference sequence). This CDR3 contains 15 residues. The CDR3 here is CASSNWERAGTEAFF. The DNA for the CDR3 is TGTGCCAGTAGCAATTGGGAGAGAGCGGGCACTGAAGCTTTCTTT. The full variable domain, with the rest looked up from reference TRBV19 and TRBJ1-1, is DGGITQSPKYLFRKEGQNVTLSCEQNLNHDAMYWYRQDPGQGLRLIYYSQIVNDFQKGDIAEGYSVSREKKESFPLTVTSAQKNPTAFYLCASSNWERAGTEAFFGQGTRLTVV.

V usage is TRBV6-4 and J usage is TRBJ2-3; 7 bases are a match to TRBD2. This CDR3 region has 15 residues. With 4 bases clipped from V and 3 bases from J, the junction kept 7 bases outside the gene matches. The germline CDR1 and CDR2 sequences are MRHNA and SNTAGT. The CDR3 is CASSAIGGMTDTQYF. The CDR3 DNA sequence: TGTGCCAGCAGTGCCATCGGGGGGATGACAGATACGCAGTATTTT.

This sequence joins TRBV6-5 and TRBJ1-2, with 10 bases lining up with TRBD1. This CDR3 contains 15 residues. The junction had 8 bases not matched to a gene; V was cut back by 2 bases and J by 8 bases. Per germline, CDR1 MNHEY and CDR2 SVGAGI. The CDR3 DNA reads TGTGCCAGCAGTTACGGGACAGGGGCCATTGGGGGCTACACCTTC. It codes for CASSYGTGAIGGYTF.

This clone came up a few times. This sample includes further DNA sequences coding for the same CDR3. V gene TRBV19 combines with J gene TRBJ2-5; TRBD2 matches 9 bases. V gave up 6 bases and J gave up 2 bases; unmatched junction bases: 4. Germline V gene data show CDR1 as LNHDA and CDR2 as SQIVND (reference sequence). The CDR3 totals 14 residues. The CDR3 spells CASSRLAEQETQYF. The CDR3 DNA sequence: TGTGCCAGTAGCCGACTAGCGGAGCAAGAGACCCAGTACTTC. Supplemented by reference TRBV19 and TRBJ2-5, the full variable domain reads DGGITQSPKYLFRKEGQNVTLSCEQNLNHDAMYWYRQDPGQGLRLIYYSQIVNDFQKGDIAEGYSVSREKKESFPLTVTSAQKNPTAFYLCASSRLAEQETQYFGPGTRLLVL.

This chain connects TRBV4-1 to TRBJ1-2, with D perhaps TRBD1 (5 bases). Germline lookup yields CDR1 MGHRA and CDR2 YSYEKL. The CDR3 is 15 amino acids. The V end lost 0 bases, the J end lost 2 bases, and 10 bases lay between the germline ends. The CDR3 loop reads CASSQEGHSNYGYTF. Here the CDR3 DNA reads TGCGCCAGCAGCCAAGAGGGGCACTCAAACTATGGCTACACCTTC.

J is TRBJ2-1 and V is TRBV19; 7 nucleotides line up with TRBD1. This CDR3 contains 14 residues. V shed 7 bases, J shed 7 bases, and the junction held 10 bases outside the gene matches. Germline values: CDR1 LNHDA, CDR2 SQIVND (reference sequence). The CDR3 reads CASTQGQLNNEQFF. The DNA of the CDR3 is TGTGCCAGTACCCAGGGACAGCTAAATAATGAGCAGTTCTTC.